These 4 T cell receptor beta chains share one sample of origin, sequenced in a study of blood T cell repertoires in COVID-19. Generated by immunoSEQ multiplex PCR, the TCRdb table keeps only in-frame clones and is missing some. Seen here are roughly 150,000 clones, about four fifths observed once, and the top ten hold less than 4.5%. Sequencing was performed on peripheral blood. The receptor source for this set is a woman aged 80 or over with acute or convalescent COVID-19.

This clone was detected a few times. The gene calls are TRBV19 and TRBJ1-1; weak D call: TRBD1 (5 bases). Between the trimmed V and J ends, which lost 3 bases and 4 bases, there was a span of 12 bases. This CDR3 contains 14 residues. Germline CDR1 reads LNHDA; CDR2 reads SQIVND (reference sequence). The CDR3 region has the DNA TGTGCCAGTAGTATCGCCAGGGTGAGCACTGAAGCTTTCTTT. Its translation: CASSIARVSTEAFF.

This clone was observed a handful of times. The chain uses TRBV7-2 and TRBJ1-1; D is unclear. The V gene's germline CDR1 is SGHTA and CDR2 FQGNSA. The V gene lost 1 base and the J gene lost 8 bases, with 11 bases spanning the gap. This CDR3 is built from 13 residues. CDR3: CASSLGPVMEAFF. In nucleotides, the CDR3 is TGTGCCAGCAGCTTAGGGCCCGTAATGGAAGCTTTCTTT. Looking up the rest from reference TRBV7-2 and TRBJ1-1 gives the full variable domain: GAGVSQSPSNKVTEKGKDVELRCDPISGHTALYWYRQSLGQGLEFLIYFQGNSAPDKSGLPSDRFSAERTGGSVSTLTIQRTQQEDSAVYLCASSLGPVMEAFFGQGTRLTVV.

The rearrangement uses TRBV27 and TRBJ2-5, with unresolved D. The CDR3 loop spans 15 amino acids. The germline V gene has CDR1 MNHEY and CDR2 SMNVEV (reference sequence). Trimming pared 7 bases from V and 2 bases from J, leaving 17 bases between. Written as DNA, the CDR3 is TGTGCCAGCACCCAGGATTCGTTTGGGCAAGAGACCCAGTACTTC. Its protein product is CASTQDSFGQETQYF.

The CDR3 DNA reads TGCGCCAGGTCTGTTGGGGCCAACGTCCTGACTTTC. Protein product: CARSVGANVLTF. The rearrangement joins TRBV23-1 to TRBJ2-6; D is unclear. TRBV23-1 is recorded as an ORF, its role being uncertain. The V end was cut by 9 bases, the J end by 3 bases, with 6 bases between. The CDR3 runs to 12 residues.